Below, 32 T cell receptor beta chains from the same sample are listed, as sequenced in a study of identifying expanded T cells in peripheral blood. Measured with immunoSEQ multiplex PCR; TCRdb has only the in-frame clones, and not every one. The sample has about 100,000 clones, 88% seen once. The sequenced sample was blood. These receptors came from a person aged 18 to 70 in good health.

The chain is built from TRBV5-1 and TRBJ2-7, with a weak D call TRBD1 (6 bases). Germline V CDR1 and CDR2: SGHRS, YFSETQ. The CDR3 has 13 residues. With 0 bases removed from V and 3 bases from J, the gap between germline ends came to 7 bases. CDR3 in amino acids: CASSLAQGYEQYF. For the CDR3, the DNA is TGCGCCAGCAGCTTGGCACAGGGCTACGAGCAGTACTTC.

This rearrangement joins TRBV19 to TRBJ1-1, with 7 nucleotides matching TRBD1. The V and J ends lost 5 bases and 5 bases, in that order; junction bases with no gene match: 8. CDR1 and CDR2 from the germline V gene are LNHDA and SQIVND (reference sequence). The CDR3 sequence is 14 residues long. In DNA form, the CDR3 reads TGTGCCAGTAGTGGAGCAGGGGGAAGTACTGAAGCTTTCTTT. Residues: CASSGAGGSTEAFF.

This chain uses TRBV5-1 with TRBJ1-2, with D possibly being TRBD1 (6 bases). V was pared by 2 bases and J by 5 bases, with 19 bases between. The CDR3 is 16 amino acids. Looked up from germline, CDR1 is SGHRS and CDR2 is YFSETQ. This CDR3 reads CASSLPTGQGLYGYTF. The DNA of the CDR3 is TGCGCCAGCAGCTTACCAACGGGACAAGGATTATATGGCTACACCTTC.

This chain joins TRBV27 and TRBJ2-7; 8 positions agree with TRBD1. With V trimmed by 6 bases and J by 2 bases, 3 bases remained unmatched. The V gene's germline CDR1 is MNHEY and CDR2 SMNVEV (reference sequence). CDR3 length: 13 residues. CDR3 nucleotide sequence: TGTGCCAGCAGAACACAGGGGGCCTACGAGCAGTACTTC. It yields the protein CASRTQGAYEQYF.

The CDR3 reads CASSLGRGTNEKLFF. In DNA, the CDR3 is TGTGCCAGCAGCTTAGGTAGAGGAACTAATGAAAAACTGTTTTTT. This chain uses TRBV7-2 with TRBJ1-4; no firm D call. V was cut by 1 base and J by 1 base, with 7 bases left in between. The germline CDR1 and CDR2 sequences are SGHTA and FQGNSA. There are 15 residues in the CDR3.

V is TRBV25-1 and J is TRBJ2-3; 8 bases fit TRBD1. Per germline, CDR1 MGHDK and CDR2 SYGVNS. This CDR3 is 15 amino acids long. The V gene end was trimmed by 4 bases and the J gene end by 3 bases; junction bases not matched to a gene: 6. CDR3 region: CASSARQGRTDTQYF. CDR3 DNA: TGTGCCAGCAGTGCCAGACAGGGGAGAACAGATACGCAGTATTTT.

This clone was seen a handful of times. The chain carries TRBV18 and TRBJ2-6; no reliable D call. With 0 bases removed from V and 0 bases from J, the gap between germline ends came to 6 bases. This CDR3 comprises 16 residues. Looked up from germline, CDR1 is KGHSH and CDR2 is LQKENI. CDR3 in DNA: TGTGCCAGCTCACCACCACACATCTCTGGGGCCAACGTCCTGACTTTC. Amino acids: CASSPPHISGANVLTF.

The CDR3 bases are TGTGCCAGCAGGCTTTACGGAGAGACCCAGTACTTC. Translated, it gives CASRLYGETQYF. The chain links TRBV2 to TRBJ2-5; D is unresolved. Germline CDR1 SNHLY, CDR2 FYNNEI. V was clipped by 6 bases and J by 4 bases, with 9 bases between them. The CDR3 runs to 12 residues.

CDR3 residues: CASSPRELGNTIYF. CDR3 sequence (DNA): TGCGCCAGCAGTCCCAGGGAACTTGGAAACACCATATATTTT. The chain recombines TRBV5-1 with TRBJ1-3; D is perhaps TRBD1 (5 bases). Between the trimmed V and J ends, which lost 5 bases and 3 bases, there was a span of 12 bases. In germline, CDR1 is SGHRS, CDR2 YFSETQ. The CDR3 consists of 14 residues.

The gene calls are TRBV5-1 and TRBJ2-1, with D maybe TRBD1 (6 bases). CDR1 and CDR2 from the germline V gene are SGHRS and YFSETQ. The CDR3 has 16 amino acids. Trimming cost V 1 base and J 7 bases, with 18 bases left between them. The CDR3 is CASSLTVGVGGNEQFF. Written as DNA, the CDR3 is TGCGCCAGCAGCTTGACAGTAGGGGTAGGGGGTAATGAGCAGTTCTTC.

The chain has TRBV6-5 and TRBJ1-1; 9 bases are shared with TRBD1. Trimming took 0 bases from V and 6 from J; bases not matched to a gene: 5. The CDR3 consists of 15 residues. CDR1 MNHEY and CDR2 SVGAGI come from the germline V gene. In DNA form, the CDR3 reads TGTGCCAGCAGTTACTCTACAGGGGGCAACCCTGAAGCTTTCTTT. Translated: CASSYSTGGNPEAFF.

The chain combines TRBV6-6 with TRBJ2-7; D not resolved. V was clipped by 2 bases and J by 6 bases, with 14 bases between them. Per the germline V gene, CDR1 is MNHNY and CDR2 is SVGAGI (reference sequence). This CDR3 has 14 residues. The DNA of the CDR3 is TGTGCCAGCAGTTACAGGGTAACTCTCTCCGAGCAGTACTTC. Its translation: CASSYRVTLSEQYF.

The V gene is TRBV6-1, the J gene TRBJ1-2; perhaps TRBD1 as D (5 bases). Germline CDR1 reads MNHNS; CDR2 reads SASEGT. Trimming stripped 2 bases from V and 4 bases from J, with 14 bases between. CDR3 length: 15 residues. The CDR3 here is CASSERSPGRYGYTF. The CDR3 bases are TGTGCCAGCAGTGAACGGAGCCCAGGGCGCTATGGCTACACCTTC.

This chain uses TRBV6-1 with TRBJ1-1; D is unclear. V lost 8 bases and J 0 bases, leaving 4 bases between the germline ends. This CDR3 spans 11 amino acids. Germline V lookup: CDR1 MNHNS, CDR2 SASEGT. This CDR3 is CASYLNTEAFF. The CDR3 DNA is TGTGCCAGCTACCTGAACACTGAAGCTTTCTTT.

The chain has TRBV2 and TRBJ2-5, with 7 bases aligning to TRBD2. The CDR3 length is 14 residues. The germline gives CDR1 SNHLY, CDR2 FYNNEI. With V trimmed by 6 bases and J by 3 bases, 7 bases remained unmatched. CDR3 sequence: CASSRGLAEETQYF. CDR3 DNA: TGTGCCAGCAGCCGCGGTCTAGCGGAAGAGACCCAGTACTTC.

This sequence joins TRBV9 and TRBJ2-5, with D maybe TRBD2 (7 bases). This CDR3 region has 15 residues. Germline CDR1 SGDLS, CDR2 YYNGEE. V was cut by 0 bases and J by 3 bases, with 12 bases left in between. For the CDR3, the DNA is TGTGCCAGCAGCGTAGATCGGGGGGCCAAAGAGACCCAGTACTTC. This sequence encodes CASSVDRGAKETQYF.

This sequence joins TRBV4-3 and TRBJ2-7; D perhaps matches TRBD2 (6 bases). The CDR3 extends over 16 amino acids. The germline CDR1 and CDR2 sequences are LGHNA and YSLEER. Trimming left V 0 bases short and J 2 bases short, with 14 bases between. As DNA, the CDR3 is TGCGCCAGCAGCCAAGATACAGCGGGCATGGCCTACGAGCAGTACTTC. Translation gives CASSQDTAGMAYEQYF.

The chain combines TRBV30 with TRBJ2-1, with unresolved D. The CDR3 totals 11 residues. V gave up 3 bases and J gave up 8 bases, with 8 bases separating them. Germline values: CDR1 GTSNPN, CDR2 SVGIG (reference sequence). DNA of the CDR3: TGTGCCTGGAGCGGCGTGGATGAGCAGTTCTTC. Translation: CAWSGVDEQFF. Complete variable domain (other parts from reference TRBV30 and TRBJ2-1): SQTIHQWPATLVQPVGSPLSLECTVEGTSNPNLYWYRQAAGRGLQLLFYSVGIGQISSEVPQNLSASRPQDRQFILSSKKLLLSDSGFYLCAWSGVDEQFFGPGTRLTVL.

In this sample, this clone turned up once. The chain employs TRBV20-1 and TRBJ2-7; D not resolved. V was trimmed by 4 bases and J by 6 bases, leaving 10 bases between them. From germline, CDR1 is DFQATT and CDR2 SNEGSKA (reference sequence). The CDR3 has 11 amino acids. The CDR3 spells CSAIRVLEQYF. DNA of the CDR3: TGCAGTGCTATCCGGGTCCTCGAGCAGTACTTC.

The gene calls are TRBV5-1 and TRBJ1-3; D uncertain. Trimming cost V 4 bases and J 0 bases, with 14 bases left between them. The CDR3 extends over 16 amino acids. CDR1 and CDR2 (germline): SGHRS, YFSETQ. The CDR3 bases are TGCGCCAGCAGCCCGCTTGGTCTTCACTCTGGAAACACCATATATTTT. This encodes CASSPLGLHSGNTIYF.

The rearrangement uses TRBV4-2 and TRBJ2-7; no clear D gene. The CDR3 is made up of 14 amino acids. V was shortened by 1 base and J by 2 bases, with 9 bases between the two germline ends. CDR1 is LGHNA, CDR2 YNFKEQ, per germline. CDR3 DNA: TGTGCCAGCAGCCAAGTGGGGTCAACCTACGAGCAGTACTTC. Protein: CASSQVGSTYEQYF.

The V call is TRBV7-2, the J call TRBJ2-2; tentative D call: TRBD2 (8 bases). This CDR3 has 15 amino acids. Germline CDR1 reads SGHTA; CDR2 reads FQGNSA. The V and J ends lost 5 bases and 3 bases respectively, with 13 bases between them. The CDR3 loop reads CASSAGRGHTGELFF. For the CDR3, the DNA is TGTGCCAGCAGCGCCGGGAGGGGGCACACCGGGGAGCTGTTTTTT.

The table lists this clone with a count of one. This chain uses TRBV5-1 with TRBJ2-3; TRBD1 aligns across 8 bases. The V segment lost 5 bases and the J segment 3 bases; nucleotides outside the gene matches: 8. Germline V gene data show CDR1 as SGHRS and CDR2 as YFSETQ. This CDR3 comprises 15 residues. This CDR3 is CASRRTGILTDTQYF. The CDR3, as DNA: TGCGCCAGCAGGAGGACAGGGATCTTGACAGATACGCAGTATTTT.

The chain carries TRBV5-5 and TRBJ2-1; D is possibly TRBD2 (6 bases). V was shortened by 4 bases and J by 6 bases, with 17 bases between the two germline ends. The V gene's germline CDR1 is SGHKS and CDR2 YYEKEE (reference sequence). The CDR3 length is 15 residues. For the CDR3, the DNA is TGTGCCAGCAGCGTTAGACTAGGCCTGGTCAATGAGCAGTTCTTC. This encodes CASSVRLGLVNEQFF.

The chain couples TRBV10-3 to TRBJ2-7, with D unclear. The CDR3 length is 15 residues. The V gene lost 10 bases and the J gene lost 0 bases, with 19 bases spanning the gap. Germline assignment: CDR1 ENHRY and CDR2 SYGVKD. The CDR3 DNA follows: TGTGCCACCCCGATGGGTCGTAATAGCTCCTACGAGCAGTACTTC. It specifies CATPMGRNSSYEQYF.

This clone appeared once. The chain recombines TRBV5-6 with TRBJ2-2; D not resolved. Germline values: CDR1 SGHDT, CDR2 YYEEEE. There are 13 residues in the CDR3. V lost 1 base to trimming and J lost 4 bases, with 5 bases between them. CDR3 region: CASSLSPTGELFF. Here the CDR3 DNA reads TGTGCCAGCAGCTTGAGCCCCACCGGGGAGCTGTTTTTT. Using reference TRBV5-6 and TRBJ2-2 for the parts outside the CDR3, the full variable domain is DAGVTQSPTHLIKTRGQQVTLRCSPKSGHDTVSWYQQALGQGPQFIFQYYEEEERQRGNFPDRFSGHQFPNYSSELNVNALLLGDSALYLCASSLSPTGELFFGEGSRLTVL.

CDR3 bases: TGTGCCAGCAGCCACCCAGGAGCCTCAGAGACCCAGTACTTC. Residues: CASSHPGASETQYF. V gene TRBV6-5 combines with J gene TRBJ2-5; no clear D. The ends were cut back, 6 bases at V and 4 bases at J, with 15 bases in the middle. Germline loops: CDR1 MNHEY, CDR2 SVGAGI. The CDR3 extends over 14 amino acids.

This chain connects TRBV18 to TRBJ2-5; D unresolved. Per germline, CDR1 KGHSH and CDR2 LQKENI. The CDR3 has 11 amino acids. V shed 6 bases and J shed 5 bases, with 7 bases lying between them. The CDR3 reads CASSVRETQYF. The CDR3 DNA follows: TGTGCCAGCTCCGTGCGGGAGACCCAGTACTTC.

This clone was seen once. The chain couples TRBV10-3 to TRBJ1-1, with D perhaps matching TRBD1 (6 bases). V gave up 7 bases and J gave up 0 bases, with 12 bases separating them. Per germline, CDR1 ENHRY and CDR2 SYGVKD. CDR3 size: 14 residues. The CDR3 sequence: CAITQGSMNTEAFF. CDR3 bases: TGTGCCATCACTCAGGGGAGCATGAACACTGAAGCTTTCTTT.

This clone showed up just a few times. V usage is TRBV6-6 and J usage is TRBJ1-2; the D gene is possibly TRBD1 (6 bases). V lost 5 bases and J lost 8, with 15 bases in between. This CDR3 region has 13 residues. Germline V gene data show CDR1 as MNHNY and CDR2 as SVGAGI (reference sequence). CDR3 protein: CASSPQGIGGYTF. The CDR3 DNA sequence: TGTGCCAGCAGTCCACAGGGAATAGGAGGCTACACCTTC.

V is TRBV5-5 and J is TRBJ1-4; weak D call: TRBD1 (5 bases). The V end was cut by 0 bases, the J end by 8 bases, with 14 bases between. CDR1 SGHKS and CDR2 YYEKEE come from the germline V gene (reference sequence). This CDR3 region has 15 residues. The CDR3 region has the DNA TGTGCCAGCAGCTTGGGGGACGCCCGGACCGAAAAACTGTTTTTT. This translates into CASSLGDARTEKLFF. Full variable domain (rest looked up from reference TRBV5-5 and TRBJ1-4): DAGVTQSPTHLIKTRGQQVTLRCSPISGHKSVSWYQQVLGQGPQFIFQYYEKEERGRGNFPDRFSARQFPNYSSELNVNALLLGDSALYLCASSLGDARTEKLFFGSGTQLSVL.

This chain links TRBV4-2 with TRBJ2-7, with a possible D match to TRBD2 (7 bases). Germline assignment: CDR1 LGHNA and CDR2 YNFKEQ. The germline V and J ends were trimmed by 4 bases and 3 bases, with 31 bases remaining between them. This CDR3 is 20 amino acids long. The chain's CDR3 is CASSRTYPGGAPGFIYEQYF. As DNA, the CDR3 is TGTGCCAGCAGCCGGACTTACCCTGGGGGGGCTCCGGGTTTTATCTACGAGCAGTACTTC.